This paragraph reports one T cell receptor beta chain. Its antigen remains unidentified. Every bit of the isolated RNA underwent reverse transcription, so sequencing read expressed TCRB transcripts. Sequenced by immunoSEQ multiplex PCR; TCRdb stores in-frame clones only, minus some. Of 65,000 to 85,000 clones listed, 49% were seen once; the top ten hold 0.7%. These data come from a study of beta chain features in type 1 diabetes. Overall study findings and caveats: A moderate, significant TCRB CDR3 shortening appeared in type 1 diabetes across four CD4+ subsets.

Germline V gene sequence: CDR1 MNHNS, CDR2 SASEGT. V lost 6 bases, J lost 7 bases, and 8 bases stayed unmatched. This CDR3 is 15 amino acids long. The source material was central memory CD4+ T cells from blood. This TCR was recovered from a man younger than 45 with type 1 diabetes. The V call is TRBV6-1, the J call TRBJ1-6; 8 nucleotides align to TRBD1. CDR3 nucleotide sequence: TGTGCCAGCAGCCCCAGGACAGGGAGAAATTCACCCCTCCACTTT. Its protein product is CASSPRTGRNSPLHF.